These 32 T cell receptor beta chains originate from one sample sequenced in a study of T cells after yellow fever vaccination. TCRdb itself ran the 5' RACE reads through MiXCR, one entry per CDR3 protein. This table has over 200,000 distinct CDR3 sequences, around 6.7% appearing once. The specimen was CD4+ T cells sorted from PBMCs, collected on the day of the yellow fever booster vaccination. Every receptor here comes from a man aged 25-45 years who received the YFV17D yellow fever vaccine.

V usage is TRBV7-2 and J usage is TRBJ2-4; D call uncertain. The CDR3 totals 13 residues. The germline V gene encodes CDR1 SGHTA and CDR2 FQGNSA. V was trimmed by 6 bases and J by 5 bases, leaving 11 bases between them. The CDR3 nucleotides read TGTGCCAGCAGTCCCGGACGGCAAAACATTCAGTACTTC. Encoded protein: CASSPGRQNIQYF.

This clonotype was counted between two and nine times. This chain links TRBV12-3 or TRBV12-4 with TRBJ2-1, with D unclear. The CDR3 covers 14 residues. Trimming removed 5 bases from V and 7 bases from J, with 15 bases in between. The CDR3 nucleotides are TGTGCCAGCAGTCCTTTCCCCCACGGTAATGAGCAGTTCTTC. Protein: CASSPFPHGNEQFF.

The genes are TRBV18 and TRBJ2-3, with 8 bases fitting TRBD1. V lost 4 bases and J lost 6; bases outside the gene matches: 6. The CDR3 covers 14 residues. Germline CDR1 KGHSH, CDR2 LQKENI. This chain's CDR3 is CASSLDREWDTQYF. The DNA of the CDR3 is TGTGCCAGCTCACTGGACAGGGAATGGGATACGCAGTATTTT. Using reference TRBV18 and TRBJ2-3 for the parts outside the CDR3, the full variable domain is NAGVMQNPRHLVRRRGQEARLRCSPMKGHSHVYWYRQLPEEGLKFMVYLQKENIIDESGMPKERFSAEFPKEGPSILRIQQVVRGDSAAYFCASSLDREWDTQYFGPGTRLTVL.

The CDR3 protein is CASAGRSETQYF. The CDR3 DNA sequence: TGTGCCAGCGCCGGTAGGTCAGAGACCCAGTACTTC. The chain recombines TRBV19 with TRBJ2-5; D remains unclear. The CDR3 spans 12 residues. Trimming took 9 bases from V and 4 from J, leaving 12 bases between them. Germline CDR1 LNHDA, CDR2 SQIVND (reference sequence). The full variable domain, completed using reference TRBV19 and TRBJ2-5, is DGGITQSPKYLFRKEGQNVTLSCEQNLNHDAMYWYRQDPGQGLRLIYYSQIVNDFQKGDIAEGYSVSREKKESFPLTVTSAQKNPTAFYLCASAGRSETQYFGPGTRLLVL.

This clonotype was recorded at least ten times. CDR3: CASSTPSGSGEQYF. The DNA for the CDR3 is TGTGCCAGCAGTACTCCAAGCGGGAGTGGCGAGCAGTACTTC. V usage is TRBV28 and J usage is TRBJ2-7, with 8 bases aligning to TRBD2. The CDR3 sequence is 14 residues long. The germline gives CDR1 MDHEN, CDR2 SYDVKM. Trimming at V came to 5 bases and at J to 6 bases, leaving 9 bases not matched to a gene.

The chain has TRBV5-1 and TRBJ2-1; tentatively, D is TRBD1 or TRBD2 (5 bases each). Germline CDR1 is SGHRS and CDR2 is YFSETQ. Between the trimmed V and J ends, which lost 0 bases and 10 bases, there was a span of 17 bases. This CDR3 contains 15 residues. The CDR3 DNA reads as TGCGCCAGCAGCTTGGCTCCGGGGACGGTAGAGGAGCAGTTCTTC. Protein sequence: CASSLAPGTVEEQFF.

This clonotype was seen just once. This may come from a read error, since a much larger clone is one base off. The rearrangement uses TRBV7-6 and TRBJ2-1; 9 bases are shared with TRBD2. The CDR3 spans 16 residues. Per the germline V gene, CDR1 is SGHVS and CDR2 is FNYEAQ. Here the CDR3 DNA reads TGTGTCAGCAGACTAAGCGGGAGGACTGCCTACAATGAGCAGTTCTTC. It codes for CVSRLSGRTAYNEQFF.

This clonotype occurred a few times. The genes are TRBV10-3 and TRBJ2-7, with D tentatively TRBD2 (6 bases). CDR3 length equals 12 residues. With 9 bases removed from V and 3 bases from J, the gap between germline ends came to 12 bases. CDR1 is ENHRY and CDR2 is SYGVKD in the germline V gene. In nucleotides, the CDR3 is TGTGCCATACGACTAGAAGACTACGAGCAGTACTTC. It translates to CAIRLEDYEQYF.

This clonotype was picked up many times. For the CDR3, the DNA is TGTGCCAGCAGTTTTCAGGGATCGTCTGGCTACACCTTC. This translates into CASSFQGSSGYTF. V is TRBV12-3 or TRBV12-4 and J is TRBJ1-2; a possible D gene is TRBD1 (5 bases). Trimming shortened V by 3 bases and J by 7 bases, and 12 bases separated the two germline ends. The CDR3 sequence is 13 residues long.

At least ten counts were recorded for this clonotype. The chain links TRBV10-1 to TRBJ2-1; D remains ambiguous. Germline V gene lookup returns CDR1 WNHNN and CDR2 SYGVQD (reference sequence). Deletions cut 6 bases from V and 5 bases from J, with 11 bases between. CDR3 length equals 13 residues. The CDR3 protein is CASSDGSHNEQFF. In nucleotides, the CDR3 is TGCGCCAGCAGCGACGGGTCTCACAATGAGCAGTTCTTC.

Many counts were recorded for this clonotype. The J gene is TRBJ2-5, the V gene TRBV7-9; perhaps TRBD2 as D (6 bases). CDR1 is SEHNR and CDR2 is FQNEAQ in the germline V gene (reference sequence). This CDR3 is built from 14 residues. Between the trimmed V and J ends, which lost 6 bases and 5 bases, there was a span of 16 bases. The CDR3 here is CASRRGTLAETQYF. The DNA for the CDR3 is TGTGCCAGCAGACGCGGGACTCTTGCGGAGACCCAGTACTTC.

This chain joins TRBV6-1 and TRBJ1-5, with a weak D call TRBD1 (6 bases). CDR3 size: 15 residues. CDR1 is MNHNS, CDR2 SASEGT, per germline. The V end was cut by 6 bases, the J end by 4 bases, with 16 bases between. The CDR3, as DNA: TGTGCCAGCAGCCCTACAGGGTCTGGAAATCAGCCCCAGCATTTT. Protein product: CASSPTGSGNQPQHF.

This clonotype was observed many times. This chain uses TRBV12-3 or TRBV12-4 with TRBJ2-1; 8 positions match TRBD2. With 6 bases clipped from V and 5 bases from J, the junction kept 9 bases outside the gene matches. CDR3 length equals 15 residues. The CDR3 loop reads CASRLQALADNEQFF. For the CDR3, the DNA is TGTGCCAGCAGACTCCAAGCACTAGCGGACAATGAGCAGTTCTTC.

This clonotype was counted only a few times. The chain uses TRBV20-1 and TRBJ2-6; D not resolved. Germline values: CDR1 DFQATT, CDR2 SNEGSKA (reference sequence). V was clipped by 3 bases and J by 0 bases, with 6 bases between them. CDR3 length equals 14 residues. In DNA, the CDR3 is TGCAGTGCTAGTGGAAGCTCTGGGGCCAACGTCCTGACTTTC. It is translated as CSASGSSGANVLTF.

The chain is built from TRBV14 and TRBJ1-6; the D is unclear. CDR1 and CDR2 from the germline V gene are SGHDN and FVKESK. V lost 2 bases to trimming and J lost 0 bases, with 14 bases between them. The CDR3 runs to 18 residues. CDR3 amino acids: CASSQNQQVASYNSPLHF. CDR3 DNA sequence: TGTGCCAGCAGCCAAAATCAGCAGGTGGCCTCCTATAATTCACCCCTCCACTTT.

V and J are TRBV3-1 and TRBJ2-7; tentative D call: TRBD1 (6 bases). V gave up 11 bases and J gave up 6 bases, with 26 bases separating them. The germline gives CDR1 LGHDT, CDR2 YNNKEL (reference sequence). This CDR3 has 15 amino acids. The chain's CDR3 is CAGYSHRGGKGEQYF. CDR3 DNA: TGTGCCGGATACTCCCACAGAGGGGGAAAAGGCGAGCAGTACTTC.

The chain recombines TRBV20-1 with TRBJ2-7, with a tentative D call TRBD1 (6 bases). Germline CDR1 and CDR2: DFQATT and SNEGSKA (reference sequence). The CDR3 sequence is 12 residues long. The V end lost 7 bases, the J end lost 3 bases, and 13 bases lay between the germline ends. CDR3 in DNA: TGCAGTGGCAGGGCACAGGGCTACGAGCAGTACTTC. Amino acids: CSGRAQGYEQYF.

The gene calls are TRBV20-1 and TRBJ2-7, with 7 bases aligning to TRBD2. From germline, CDR1 is DFQATT and CDR2 SNEGSKA (reference sequence). V lost 1 base, J lost 12 bases, and 9 bases stayed unmatched. CDR3 length equals 12 residues. CDR3: CSARVAGEGLYF. The CDR3, as DNA: TGCAGTGCTAGAGTGGCGGGAGAGGGTTTGTACTTC.

This clonotype came up many times. CDR3 sequence reads: CSAVDIQRLYNEQFF. DNA for the CDR3: TGCAGTGCTGTAGACATCCAAAGGCTCTACAATGAGCAGTTCTTC. The genes are TRBV20-1 and TRBJ2-1; D gene ambiguous. The germline V and J ends were trimmed by 5 bases and 3 bases, with 17 bases remaining between them. There are 15 residues in the CDR3. Per germline, CDR1 DFQATT and CDR2 SNEGSKA (reference sequence).

Remarks on this clonotype: A much bigger clone sits one base away, suggesting this may be a read error. The chain employs TRBV19 and TRBJ2-7; D is uncertain. CDR1 and CDR2 from the germline V gene are LNHDA and SQIVND (reference sequence). Trimming removed 2 bases at V and 3 bases at J, with 11 bases between. The CDR3 consists of 14 residues. As DNA, the CDR3 is TGTGCCAGTAGTATAATGTACAGCAACTACGAGCAGTACTTC. Amino acid sequence: CASSIMYSNYEQYF.

This clonotype has at least ten counts. The chain employs TRBV20-1 and TRBJ1-2; no definite D call. CDR1 and CDR2 from the germline V gene are DFQATT and SNEGSKA (reference sequence). The length of the CDR3 is 14 residues. V was pared by 3 bases and J by 0 bases, with 11 bases between. The CDR3 coding sequence is TGCAGTGCTAGTGGGCAGAGTTCTAACTATGGCTACACCTTC. It encodes CSASGQSSNYGYTF.

This clonotype was detected only a few times. The chain employs TRBV20-1 and TRBJ1-1; a possible D gene is TRBD1 (5 bases). Germline-derived CDR1 and CDR2 are DFQATT and SNEGSKA (reference sequence). Trimming shortened V by 5 bases and J by 0 bases, and 13 bases separated the two germline ends. The CDR3 is 14 amino acids. The CDR3 region is CSAYPPTVNTEAFF. CDR3 coding DNA: TGCAGTGCTTACCCACCGACAGTGAACACTGAAGCTTTCTTT.

The chain recombines TRBV20-1 with TRBJ2-3; 11 bases line up with TRBD2. The CDR3 covers 14 residues. With 6 bases clipped from V and 2 bases from J, the junction kept 4 bases outside the gene matches. Germline assignment: CDR1 DFQATT and CDR2 SNEGSKA (reference sequence). The CDR3 DNA is TGCAGTGCAGAGACTAGCGGGATCACAGATACGCAGTATTTT. This encodes CSAETSGITDTQYF.

This chain links TRBV7-2 with TRBJ2-3, with D hard to call. In germline, CDR1 is SGHTA, CDR2 FQGNSA. The CDR3 has 14 residues. The ends were cut back, 5 bases at V and 2 bases at J, with 11 bases in the middle. CDR3 sequence reads: CASSPQPNTDTQYF. The CDR3 DNA reads as TGTGCCAGCAGCCCACAGCCTAACACAGATACGCAGTATTTT.

This clonotype was counted at least ten times. This likely comes from a read error, as the CDR3 has no conserved phenylalanine or tryptophan at its end. V and J are TRBV10-3 and TRBJ1-1; tentative D call: TRBD1 (6 bases). The CDR3 covers 13 residues. Germline loops: CDR1 ENHRY, CDR2 SYGVKD. V lost 6 bases and J lost 1, with 9 bases in between. CDR3 in DNA: TGTGCCATCAGACAGGGAACGAACACTGAAGCTTTCTCT. It translates to CAIRQGTNTEAFS.

This clonotype was counted a few times. CDR3: CASSFRPTGARDQPQHF. The CDR3 bases are TGTGCCAGCAGTTTCAGACCTACGGGGGCGCGGGATCAGCCCCAGCATTTT. The J gene is TRBJ1-5, the V gene TRBV12-3 or TRBV12-4, with D tentatively TRBD1 (6 bases). The CDR3 runs to 17 residues. V shed 3 bases and J shed 5 bases, with 20 bases lying between them.

This clonotype has more than one count but fewer than ten. The chain uses TRBV5-5 and TRBJ2-3; D is unresolved. V shed 4 bases and J shed 2 bases, with 14 bases lying between them. The CDR3 extends over 15 amino acids. Germline V lookup: CDR1 SGHKS, CDR2 YYEKEE (reference sequence). The CDR3 region is CASSDGPTYTDTQYF. The CDR3, as DNA: TGTGCCAGCAGCGATGGTCCGACTTACACAGATACGCAGTATTTT.

The V call is TRBV7-2, the J call TRBJ2-3; D is ambiguous. Between the trimmed V and J ends, which lost 8 bases and 3 bases, there was a span of 12 bases. The CDR3 is 13 amino acids. CDR1 is SGHTA and CDR2 is FQGNSA in the germline V gene. The CDR3 sequence: CASLEVGTDTQYF. The CDR3 DNA reads TGTGCCAGCCTCGAGGTGGGAACAGATACGCAGTATTTT.

The chain couples TRBV7-9 to TRBJ2-1; TRBD2 matches 7 bases. The CDR3 has 13 amino acids. Trimming took 5 bases from V and 13 from J; bases not matched to a gene: 11. Germline V gene sequence: CDR1 SEHNR, CDR2 FQNEAQ (reference sequence). The chain's CDR3 is CASSLTAGVRQFF. CDR3 coding DNA: TGTGCCAGCAGCCTAACGGCGGGAGTTCGTCAGTTCTTC.

The table lists this clonotype with many counts. V and J are TRBV4-3 and TRBJ2-3, with D perhaps matching TRBD1 or TRBD2 (5 bases each). V was trimmed by 4 bases and J by 2 bases, leaving 13 bases between them. The CDR3 is made up of 15 amino acids. Germline values: CDR1 LGHNA, CDR2 YSLEER. CDR3 coding DNA: TGCGCCAGCAGCCTAACCGGGGACGACACAGATACGCAGTATTTT. Translation: CASSLTGDDTDTQYF.

The rearrangement uses TRBV24-1 and TRBJ2-1; 7 nucleotides line up with TRBD2. Germline CDR1 KGHDR, CDR2 SFDVKD. J gave up 6 bases and V 2 bases, and 9 bases lay outside the gene matches. The CDR3 totals 16 residues. CDR3 nucleotide sequence: TGTGCCACCAGTGATTCCATGAGTGGGGGGGGCAATGAGCAGTTCTTC. This gives the protein CATSDSMSGGGNEQFF.

The sample holds a few counts of this clonotype. This chain connects TRBV20-1 to TRBJ2-1; D is unresolved. CDR1 DFQATT and CDR2 SNEGSKA come from the germline V gene (reference sequence). The CDR3 is 11 residues long. CDR3 region: CGPVLNNEQFF. In DNA, the CDR3 is TGCGGACCTGTCCTTAACAATGAGCAGTTCTTC.